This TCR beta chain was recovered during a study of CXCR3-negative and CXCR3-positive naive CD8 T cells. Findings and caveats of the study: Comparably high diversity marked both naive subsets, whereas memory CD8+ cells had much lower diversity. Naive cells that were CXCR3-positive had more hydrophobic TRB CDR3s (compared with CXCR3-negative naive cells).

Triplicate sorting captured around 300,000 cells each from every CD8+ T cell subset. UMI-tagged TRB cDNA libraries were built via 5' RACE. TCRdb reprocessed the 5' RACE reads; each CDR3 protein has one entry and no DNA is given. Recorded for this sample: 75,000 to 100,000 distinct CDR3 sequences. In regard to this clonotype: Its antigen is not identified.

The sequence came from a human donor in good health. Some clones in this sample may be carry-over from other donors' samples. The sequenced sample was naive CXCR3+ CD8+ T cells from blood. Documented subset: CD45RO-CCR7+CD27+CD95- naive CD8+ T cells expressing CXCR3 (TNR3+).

CDR3 sequence reads: CSVGAWSYNEQFF. The chain employs TRBV29-1 and TRBJ2-1. CDR3 length equals 13 residues. Germline CDR1 SQVTM, CDR2 ANQGSEA.